Listed below are T cell receptor beta chains from one sample, sequenced in a study of blood T cell repertoires in COVID-19. TCRdb's table, derived via immunoSEQ multiplex PCR, lists solely in-frame clones and lacks some. There are some 60,000 clones in the sample; around four fifths occur only once, and 3.5% lies in the top ten. The specimen was peripheral blood. The receptors come from a woman older than 75 with acute or convalescent COVID-19. Each CDR3 is given with its conserved first and last residue. D genes are given only for firm matches. For some rows the clone size is stated as once, few or many, or as a class when expanded; others skip it.

CASSRVGSGGASGELFF	TGTGCCAGCAGCCGAGTAGGGAGCGGGGGGGCAAGCGGGGAGCTGTTTTTT	TRBV7-8	TRBD2	TRBJ2-2	.
CASSPGTGYYEQYF	TGTGCCAGCAGCCCCGGGACAGGTTACTACGAGCAGTACTTC	TRBV9	TRBD1	TRBJ2-7	.
CASSQDTQGDNEQFF	TGCGCCAGCAGCCAAGATACGCAGGGCGACAATGAGCAGTTCTTC	TRBV4-1	.	TRBJ2-1	.
CASSIAGGSAFF	TGTGCCAGTAGTATAGCCGGGGGGAGTGCTTTCTTT	TRBV19	.	TRBJ1-1	.
CAWNSGQGFTFF	TGTGCCTGGAACTCGGGACAGGGGTTTACTTTCTTT	TRBV30	TRBD1	TRBJ1-1	.
CASSLERGDTDTQYF	TGTGCCAGCAGCTTAGAGCGTGGAGACACAGATACGCAGTATTTT	TRBV7-3	.	TRBJ2-3	.
CASSLAMTVMNTEAFF	TGTGCCAGCAGCTTAGCGATGACAGTCATGAACACTGAAGCTTTCTTT	TRBV7-2	.	TRBJ1-1	.
CASSVPRQTSGSRDEQFF	TGTGCCAGCAGCGTACCCAGGCAGACTAGCGGGAGTAGGGATGAGCAGTTCTTC	TRBV9	TRBD2	TRBJ2-1	.
CASSPSGGSYEQYF	TGTGCCAGCAGCCCCTCCGGAGGGTCCTACGAGCAGTACTTC	TRBV5-4	.	TRBJ2-7	.
CASSPGGSILEQYF	TGTGCCAGCAGCCCGGGAGGATCAATTCTCGAGCAGTACTTC	TRBV7-9	TRBD2	TRBJ2-7	.
CASSQGDREVEKLFF	TGCGCCAGCAGCCAAGGGGACAGGGAGGTTGAAAAACTGTTTTTT	TRBV4-1	TRBD1	TRBJ1-4	.
CASSSGGAGETQYF	TGTGCCAGCAGTTCCGGGGGGGCCGGGGAGACCCAGTACTTC	TRBV6-5	TRBD2	TRBJ2-5	.
CASSQETFDTQYF	TGTGCCAGCAGCCAGGAGACGTTTGATACGCAGTATTTT	TRBV3-1/TRBV3-2	.	TRBJ2-3	.
CASSFRVQNTEAFF	TGTGCCAGCAGCTTCAGGGTACAGAACACTGAAGCTTTCTTT	TRBV5-5	.	TRBJ1-1	.
CASSTLQGSSSPLHF	TGTGCCAGCAGTACCCTTCAGGGGAGTAGTTCACCCCTCCACTTT	TRBV6-5	.	TRBJ1-6	few
CASSRGTLNTEAFF	TGTGCCAGCAGCCGCGGGACTTTGAACACTGAAGCTTTCTTT	TRBV3-1/TRBV3-2	.	TRBJ1-1	.
CASSLGVGLANYGYTF	TGCGCCAGCAGCTTGGGTGTGGGACTAGCTAACTATGGCTACACCTTC	TRBV5-1	.	TRBJ1-2	.
CAWSASGGRVGSPLHF	TGTGCCTGGAGCGCTTCGGGCGGCAGGGTGGGTTCACCCCTCCACTTT	TRBV30	.	TRBJ1-6	.
CSASEGSIRAGSPLHF	TGCAGTGCTAGTGAGGGCTCGATCAGGGCCGGTTCACCCCTCCACTTT	TRBV20-1	.	TRBJ1-6	.
CASSHRTSGEINTGELFF	TGTGCCAGCAGTCATCGGACTAGCGGGGAGATAAACACCGGGGAGCTGTTTTTT	TRBV6-6	TRBD2	TRBJ2-2	.
CASSLVAGYNSPLHF	TGTGCCAGCAGCTTAGTAGCGGGGTATAATTCACCCCTCCACTTT	TRBV11-2	.	TRBJ1-6	.
CASSLGGPAEELFF	TGTGCCAGCAGCTTAGGAGGCCCCGCGGAGGAGCTGTTTTTT	TRBV7-3	.	TRBJ2-2	.
CASSHLVAGEDYEQYF	TGTGCCAGCAGCCACCTAGTAGCGGGAGAGGATTACGAGCAGTACTTC	TRBV3-1/TRBV3-2	TRBD2	TRBJ2-7	.
CASTHPGAGNYGYTF	TGTGCCAGTACCCATCCTGGGGCGGGAAACTATGGCTACACCTTC	TRBV19	.	TRBJ1-2	.
CASSQEPHRVQTSTDTQYF	TGTGCCAGCAGCCAAGAGCCCCACAGGGTCCAAACTAGCACAGATACGCAGTATTTT	TRBV4-2	.	TRBJ2-3	once
CASSKDTLAGMGPSYEQYF	TGTGCCAGCAGCAAAGATACTCTAGCGGGAATGGGGCCTTCCTACGAGCAGTACTTC	TRBV21-1	.	TRBJ2-7	.
CASSSRVGEQYF	TGTGCCAGCAGTTCCAGGGTCGGCGAGCAGTACTTC	TRBV27	.	TRBJ2-7	few
CASSLTGEIDNQPQHF	TGCGCCAGCAGCTTGACTGGGGAGATCGACAATCAGCCCCAGCATTTT	TRBV5-1	.	TRBJ1-5	.